What follows describes a single TCR beta chain. The antigen is not known. This CDR3 has 15 amino acids. Germline-derived CDR1 and CDR2 are SEHNR and FQNEAQ (reference sequence). V lost 4 bases and J lost 4; bases outside the gene matches: 3. Donors uniformly comprised healthy Caucasians. TCRdb recomputed calls from the 5' RACE reads with MiXCR, one row per CDR3 protein. The sample has a few hundred thousand distinct CDR3 sequences; around 12% are singletons. This record comes from a study of identical twins. General study results and limits: Fewer insertions were carried by abundant cord blood beta clonotypes, but none was seen in memory repertoires.

This same sample was also part of a study on yellow fever vaccine responses in identical twins.

The specimen sequenced was CD8+ T cells sorted from blood. The clonotype originates from a young woman in good health. The V call is TRBV7-9, the J call TRBJ2-3; 12 bases align to TRBD2. As DNA, the CDR3 is TGTGCCAGCAGCTCGGGACTAGCGGGTCCAGATACGCAGTATTTT. Its protein is CASSSGLAGPDTQYF.